This TCR beta chain derives from a study of shared clonotypes between healthy human individuals. Study in general: Donor composition was a couple of women and a few men, aged 18 to 49.

Whole-study findings and limits: Clonotypes that were shared across a handful of donors made up around 5% of naive CD4 clonotypes. The authors expected sequencing depth to affect clonotype sharing among donors.

Replicate PCRs for sorted subsets used 200 ng DNA; this equaled 33,000 or so T cell genomes. Clones were read by immunoSEQ multiplex PCR, and TCRdb kept only the in-frame ones, dropping some. This sample carries a few million clones, more than 80% of them seen once, and the ten largest clones take 0.39%. CDR1 MDHEN and CDR2 SYDVKM come from the germline V gene. V was pared by 1 base and J by 4 bases, with 14 bases between. The CDR3 length is 15 residues. To note about this clone: Its specificity is unknown.

Sequenced: naive CD4+ T cells from PBMCs. The subset here: CD45RA+ positively selected. The receptor was isolated from a man between 18 and 35 years old in good health. Some clones in this sample may be carry-over from other donors' samples. J is TRBJ2-7 and V is TRBV28; possibly TRBD1 for D (5 bases). CDR3 region: CASSLSGLLGYEQYF. The CDR3 bases are TGTGCCAGCAGTTTATCAGGGCTCCTCGGGTACGAGCAGTACTTC.